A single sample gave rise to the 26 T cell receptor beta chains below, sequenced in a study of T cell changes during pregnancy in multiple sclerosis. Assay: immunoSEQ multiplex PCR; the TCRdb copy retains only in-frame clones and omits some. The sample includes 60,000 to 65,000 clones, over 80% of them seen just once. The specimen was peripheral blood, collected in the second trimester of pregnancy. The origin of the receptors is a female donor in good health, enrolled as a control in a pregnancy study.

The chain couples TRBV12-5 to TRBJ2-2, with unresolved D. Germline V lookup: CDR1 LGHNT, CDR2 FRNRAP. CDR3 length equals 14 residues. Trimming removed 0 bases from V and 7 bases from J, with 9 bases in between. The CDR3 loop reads CASGLVLSVGELFF. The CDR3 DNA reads TGTGCTAGTGGTTTGGTACTGAGCGTCGGGGAGCTGTTTTTT.

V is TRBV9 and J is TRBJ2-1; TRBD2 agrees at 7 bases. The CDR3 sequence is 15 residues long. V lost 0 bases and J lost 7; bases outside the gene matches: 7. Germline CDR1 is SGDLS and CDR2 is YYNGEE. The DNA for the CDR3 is TGTGCCAGCAGCGTAGAGGGAGGGGCTTGGAATGAGCAGTTCTTC. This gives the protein CASSVEGGAWNEQFF. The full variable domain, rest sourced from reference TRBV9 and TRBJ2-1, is DSGVTQTPKHLITATGQRVTLRCSPRSGDLSVYWYQQSLDQGLQFLIQYYNGEERAKGNILERFSAQQFPDLHSELNLSSLELGDSALYFCASSVEGGAWNEQFFGPGTRLTVL.

The CDR3: CASSLKGQDYGYTF. CDR3 nucleotide sequence: TGTGCCAGCAGCTTAAAGGGACAGGACTATGGCTACACCTTC. The chain has TRBV7-9 and TRBJ1-2, with 8 bases lining up with TRBD1. CDR1 and CDR2 from the germline V gene are SEHNR and FQNEAQ (reference sequence). With V trimmed by 2 bases and J by 3 bases, 2 bases remained unmatched. The CDR3 consists of 14 residues.

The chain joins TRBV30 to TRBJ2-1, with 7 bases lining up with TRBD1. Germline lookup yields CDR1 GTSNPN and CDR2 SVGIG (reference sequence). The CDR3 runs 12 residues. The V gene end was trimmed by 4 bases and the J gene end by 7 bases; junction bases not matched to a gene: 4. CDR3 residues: CAWMEQGNEQFF. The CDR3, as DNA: TGTGCCTGGATGGAACAGGGGAATGAGCAGTTCTTC.

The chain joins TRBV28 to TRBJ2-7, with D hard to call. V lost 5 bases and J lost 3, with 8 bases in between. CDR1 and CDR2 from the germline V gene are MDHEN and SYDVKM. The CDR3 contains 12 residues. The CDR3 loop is CASSVFYYEQYF. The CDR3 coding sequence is TGTGCCAGCAGTGTATTTTACTACGAGCAGTACTTC. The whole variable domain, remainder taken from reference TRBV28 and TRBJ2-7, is DVKVTQSSRYLVKRTGEKVFLECVQDMDHENMFWYRQDPGLGLRLIYFSYDVKMKEKGDIPEGYSVSREKKERFSLILESASTNQTSMYLCASSVFYYEQYFGPGTRLTVT.

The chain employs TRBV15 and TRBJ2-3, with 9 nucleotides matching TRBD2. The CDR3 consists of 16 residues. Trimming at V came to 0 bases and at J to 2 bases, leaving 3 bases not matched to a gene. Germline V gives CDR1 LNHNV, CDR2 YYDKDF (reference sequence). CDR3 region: CATSRDGGGATDTQYF. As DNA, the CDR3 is TGTGCCACCAGCAGAGACGGCGGGGGGGCCACAGATACGCAGTATTTT.

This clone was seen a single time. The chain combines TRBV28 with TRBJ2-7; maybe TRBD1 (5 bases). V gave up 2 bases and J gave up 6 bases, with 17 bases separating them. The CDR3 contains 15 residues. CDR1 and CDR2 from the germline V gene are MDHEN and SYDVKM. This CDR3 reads CASSLLVTAGLEQYF. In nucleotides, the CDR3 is TGTGCCAGCAGTTTACTCGTGACAGCTGGGCTCGAGCAGTACTTC.

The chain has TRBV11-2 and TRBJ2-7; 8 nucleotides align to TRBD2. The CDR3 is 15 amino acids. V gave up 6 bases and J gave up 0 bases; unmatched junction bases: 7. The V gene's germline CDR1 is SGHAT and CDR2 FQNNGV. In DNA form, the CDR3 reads TGTGCCAGCAGACAGACTAGCGATGGCTCCTACGAGCAGTACTTC. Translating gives CASRQTSDGSYEQYF.

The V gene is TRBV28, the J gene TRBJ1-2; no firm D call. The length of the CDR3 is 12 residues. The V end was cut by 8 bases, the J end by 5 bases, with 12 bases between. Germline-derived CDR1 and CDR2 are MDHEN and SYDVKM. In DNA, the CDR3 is TGTGCCAGCGCGGATCCGGCTTATGGCTACACCTTC. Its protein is CASADPAYGYTF.

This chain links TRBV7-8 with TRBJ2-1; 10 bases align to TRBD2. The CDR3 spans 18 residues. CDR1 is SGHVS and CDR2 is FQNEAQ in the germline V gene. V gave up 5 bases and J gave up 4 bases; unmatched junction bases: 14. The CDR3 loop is CASSPGLAIRPGYNEQFF. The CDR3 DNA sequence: TGTGCCAGCAGCCCGGGACTAGCGATAAGGCCAGGGTACAATGAGCAGTTCTTC.

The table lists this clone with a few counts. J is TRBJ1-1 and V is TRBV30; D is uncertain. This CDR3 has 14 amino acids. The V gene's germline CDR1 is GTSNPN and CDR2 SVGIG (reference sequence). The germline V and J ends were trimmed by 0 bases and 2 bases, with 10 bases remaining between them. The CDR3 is CAWSVPAVNTEAFF. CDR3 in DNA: TGTGCCTGGAGTGTACCCGCGGTAAACACTGAAGCTTTCTTT.

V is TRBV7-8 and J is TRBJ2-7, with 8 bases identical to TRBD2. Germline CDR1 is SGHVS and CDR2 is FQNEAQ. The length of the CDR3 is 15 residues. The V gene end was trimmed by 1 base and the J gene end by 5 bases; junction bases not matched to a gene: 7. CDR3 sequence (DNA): TGTGCCAGCAGCTTAGTTTGGCGGGGGGCCAACGAGCAGTACTTC. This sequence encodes CASSLVWRGANEQYF. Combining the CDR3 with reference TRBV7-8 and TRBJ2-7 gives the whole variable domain GAGVSQSPRYKVAKRGQDVALRCDPISGHVSLFWYQQALGQGPEFLTYFQNEAQLDKSGLPSDRFFAERPEGSVSTLKIQRTQQEDSAVYLCASSLVWRGANEQYFGPGTRLTVT.

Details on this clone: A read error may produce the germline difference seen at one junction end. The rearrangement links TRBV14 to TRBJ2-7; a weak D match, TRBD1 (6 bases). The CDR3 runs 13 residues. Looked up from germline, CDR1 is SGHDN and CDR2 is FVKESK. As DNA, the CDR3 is TGTGCCAGCAGCCAAGATTTACGACAGGAGATAGGGTTC. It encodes CASSQDLRQEIGF.

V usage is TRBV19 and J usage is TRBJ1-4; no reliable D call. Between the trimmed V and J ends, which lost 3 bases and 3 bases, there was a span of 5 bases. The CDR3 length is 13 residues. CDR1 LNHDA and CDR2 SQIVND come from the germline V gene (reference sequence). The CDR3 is CASSISANEKLFF. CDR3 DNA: TGTGCCAGTAGTATCTCTGCTAATGAAAAACTGTTTTTT.

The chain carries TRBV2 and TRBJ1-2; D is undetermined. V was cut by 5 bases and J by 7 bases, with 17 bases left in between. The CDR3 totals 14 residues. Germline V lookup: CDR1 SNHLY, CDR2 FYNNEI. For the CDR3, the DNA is TGTGCCAGCAGTCCCCTGGCCACCTCTTCTGGCTACACCTTC. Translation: CASSPLATSSGYTF.

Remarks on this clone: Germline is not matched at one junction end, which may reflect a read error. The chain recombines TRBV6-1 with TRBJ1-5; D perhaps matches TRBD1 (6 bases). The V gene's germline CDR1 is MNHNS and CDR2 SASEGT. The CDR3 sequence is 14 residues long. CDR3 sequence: CASSEVGDNRPQHF. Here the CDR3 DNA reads TGTGCCAGCAGTGAGGTAGGGGACAATCGGCCCCAGCATTTT.

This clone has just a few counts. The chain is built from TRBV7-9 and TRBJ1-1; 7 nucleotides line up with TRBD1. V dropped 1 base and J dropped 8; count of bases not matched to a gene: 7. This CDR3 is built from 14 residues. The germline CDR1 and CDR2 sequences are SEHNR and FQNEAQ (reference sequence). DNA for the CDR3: TGTGCCAGCAGCTTAGAGGTCGAGGGACAGGAAGCTTTCTTT. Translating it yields CASSLEVEGQEAFF. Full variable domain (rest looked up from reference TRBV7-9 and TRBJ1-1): DTGVSQNPRHKITKRGQNVTFRCDPISEHNRLYWYRQTLGQGPEFLTYFQNEAQLEKSRLLSDRFSAERPKGSFSTLEIQRTEQGDSAMYLCASSLEVEGQEAFFGQGTRLTVV.

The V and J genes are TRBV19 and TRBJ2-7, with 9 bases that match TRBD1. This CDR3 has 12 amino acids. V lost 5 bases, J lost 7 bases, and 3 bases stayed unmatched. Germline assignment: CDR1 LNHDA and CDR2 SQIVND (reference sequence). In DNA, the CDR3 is TGTGCCAGTAGTGTGACAGGGGGTGAGCAGTACTTC. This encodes CASSVTGGEQYF.

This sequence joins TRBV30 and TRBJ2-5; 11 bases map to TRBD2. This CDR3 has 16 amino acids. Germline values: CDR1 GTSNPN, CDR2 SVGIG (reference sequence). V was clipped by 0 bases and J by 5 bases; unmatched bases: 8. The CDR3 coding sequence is TGTGCCTGGAGTGTATCGGCTAGCGGGGGGTGGGAGACCCAGTACTTC. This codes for CAWSVSASGGWETQYF.

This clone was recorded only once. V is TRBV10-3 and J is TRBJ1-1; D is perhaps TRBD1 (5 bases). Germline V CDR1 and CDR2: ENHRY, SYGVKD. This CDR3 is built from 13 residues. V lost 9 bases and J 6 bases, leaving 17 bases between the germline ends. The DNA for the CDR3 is TGTGCCATAAAACTCCTGCAGGGCGCTGAAGCTTTCTTT. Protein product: CAIKLLQGAEAFF.

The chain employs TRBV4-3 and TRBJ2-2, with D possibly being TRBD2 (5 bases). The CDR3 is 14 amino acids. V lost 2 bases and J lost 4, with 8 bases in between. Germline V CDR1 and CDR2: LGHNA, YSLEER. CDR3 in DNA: TGCGCCAGCAGCCAATTTAGCGCCACCGGGGAGCTGTTTTTT. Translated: CASSQFSATGELFF.

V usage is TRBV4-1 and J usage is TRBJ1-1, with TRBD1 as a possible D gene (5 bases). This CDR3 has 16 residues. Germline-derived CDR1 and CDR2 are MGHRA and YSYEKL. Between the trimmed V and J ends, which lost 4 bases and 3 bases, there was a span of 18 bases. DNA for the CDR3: TGCGCCAGCAGCCTAGAACCGGGACTACTAGACACTGAAGCTTTCTTT. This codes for CASSLEPGLLDTEAFF.

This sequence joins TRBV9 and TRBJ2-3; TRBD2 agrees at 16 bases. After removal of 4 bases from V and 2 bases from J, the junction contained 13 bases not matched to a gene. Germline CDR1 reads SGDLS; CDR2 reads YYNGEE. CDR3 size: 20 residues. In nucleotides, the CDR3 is TGTGCCAGCAGCCCTCGTCCCGGGACTAGCGGGGGGGCATTCACAGATACGCAGTATTTT. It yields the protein CASSPRPGTSGGAFTDTQYF.

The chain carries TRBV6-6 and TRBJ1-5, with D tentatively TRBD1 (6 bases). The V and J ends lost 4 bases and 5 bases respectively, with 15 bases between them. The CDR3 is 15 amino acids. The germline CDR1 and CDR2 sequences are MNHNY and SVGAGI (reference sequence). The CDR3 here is CASSLNRDKYQPQHF. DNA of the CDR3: TGTGCCAGCAGTTTGAACAGGGATAAGTATCAGCCCCAGCATTTT.

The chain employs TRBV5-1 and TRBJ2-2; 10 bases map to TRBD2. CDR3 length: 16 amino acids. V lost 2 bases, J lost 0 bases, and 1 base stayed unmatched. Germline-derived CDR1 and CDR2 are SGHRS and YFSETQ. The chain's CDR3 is CASSLGLAANTGELFF. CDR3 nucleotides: TGCGCCAGCAGCTTAGGACTAGCGGCGAACACCGGGGAGCTGTTTTTT.

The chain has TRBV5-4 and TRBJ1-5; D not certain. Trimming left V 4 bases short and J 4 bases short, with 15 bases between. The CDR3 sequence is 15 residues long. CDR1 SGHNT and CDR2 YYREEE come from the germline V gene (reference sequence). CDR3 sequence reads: CASSPNAGSNQPQHF. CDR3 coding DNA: TGTGCCAGCAGCCCCAATGCGGGCAGTAATCAGCCCCAGCATTTT.